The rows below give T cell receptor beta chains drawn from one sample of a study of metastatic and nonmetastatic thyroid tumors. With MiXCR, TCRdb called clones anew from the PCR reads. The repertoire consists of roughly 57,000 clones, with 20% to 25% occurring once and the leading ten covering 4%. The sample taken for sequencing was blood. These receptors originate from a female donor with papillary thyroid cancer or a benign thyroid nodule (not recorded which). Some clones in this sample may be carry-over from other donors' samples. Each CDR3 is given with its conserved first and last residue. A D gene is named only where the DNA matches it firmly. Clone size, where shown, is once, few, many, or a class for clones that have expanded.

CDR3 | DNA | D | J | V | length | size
CASSLLAGVNEQYF | TGTGCCAGCAGCCTACTAGCGGGAGTCAACGAGCAGTACTTC | TRBD2 | TRBJ2-7 | TRBV3-1 | 14 | many
CASSLPSPYNEQFF | TGTGCCAGCAGTTTGCCTAGTCCCTACAATGAGCAGTTCTTC | . | TRBJ2-1 | TRBV12-3/TRBV12-4 | 14 | many
CASSLRTGRNSPLHF | TGTGCCAGCAGCCTCCGGACAGGGCGGAATTCACCCCTCCACTTT | TRBD1 | TRBJ1-6 | TRBV5-6 | 15 | many
CASSLGTGTSGINEQFF | TGCGCCAGCAGCTTGGGTACCGGGACTAGCGGGATTAATGAGCAGTTCTTC | TRBD2 | TRBJ2-1 | TRBV5-1 | 17 | many
CASSSPPTGSPLHF | TGTGCCAGCAGTTCCCCACCGACCGGTTCACCCCTCCACTTT | . | TRBJ1-6 | TRBV28 | 14 | many
CASSGGQVMNTEAFF | TGCGCCAGCAGCGGGGGACAGGTGATGAACACTGAAGCTTTCTTT | TRBD1 | TRBJ1-1 | TRBV5-1 | 15 | many
CSARDFYEQYF | TGCAGTGCTCGGGACTTCTACGAGCAGTACTTC | . | TRBJ2-7 | TRBV20-1 | 11 | many
CASSLREKLFF | TGTGCCAGCTCACTCCGTGAAAAACTGTTTTTT | . | TRBJ1-4 | TRBV7-9 | 11 | few
CASSRTSDTGELFF | TGTGCCAGCAGTCGGACTAGCGACACCGGGGAGCTGTTTTTT | TRBD2 | TRBJ2-2 | TRBV28 | 14 | many
CATTKHVNYGYTF | TGTGCCACCACCAAACATGTTAACTATGGCTACACCTTC | . | TRBJ1-2 | TRBV6-1 | 13 | once
CASSLNPAPNTGELFF | TGTGCCAGCAGCTTAAATCCGGCGCCGAACACCGGGGAGCTGTTTTTT | . | TRBJ2-2 | TRBV7-3 | 16 | many
CASSPGQYSEAFF | TGTGCTAGCAGCCCGGGACAGTATTCTGAAGCTTTCTTT | TRBD1 | TRBJ1-1 | TRBV7-7 | 13 | few
CSAPDRGGHEQYF | TGCAGTGCCCCGGACAGGGGGGGCCACGAGCAGTACTTC | TRBD1 | TRBJ2-7 | TRBV20-1 | 13 | many
CASSYSHNVGNTIYF | TGTGCCAGCAGTTACTCCCACAACGTGGGAAACACCATATATTTT | . | TRBJ1-3 | TRBV6-2/TRBV6-3 | 15 | few
CSAIDPQRSSYNEQFF | TGCAGTGCTATTGACCCCCAAAGGAGCTCCTACAATGAGCAGTTCTTC | . | TRBJ2-1 | TRBV20-1 | 16 | .
CASRASGRAHNEQFF | TGTGCCAGCAGGGCTAGCGGGAGGGCCCACAATGAGCAGTTCTTC | TRBD2 | TRBJ2-1 | TRBV28 | 15 | many
CASSSPGQGIDTQYF | TGTGCCAGCAGTTCACCGGGACAGGGGATAGATACGCAGTATTTT | TRBD1 | TRBJ2-3 | TRBV28 | 15 | many
CASSHPGRRYGYTF | TGTGCCAGCAGCCACCCAGGGCGCCGCTATGGCTACACCTTC | . | TRBJ1-2 | TRBV7-9 | 14 | many
CASSFQDSGANVLTF | TGTGCCAGCAGTTTCCAGGATTCTGGGGCCAACGTCCTGACTTTC | . | TRBJ2-6 | TRBV27 | 15 | many
CASSPSGTLPYEQYF | TGTGCCAGCAGCCCAAGCGGGACCCTCCCATACGAGCAGTACTTC | TRBD2 | TRBJ2-7 | TRBV3-1 | 15 | many
CASSLLAASNSPLHF | TGTGCCAGTAGTCTCCTCGCCGCCAGCAATTCACCCCTCCACTTT | . | TRBJ1-6 | TRBV19 | 15 | many
CASSRRANTLELFF | TGTGCCAGCAGTCGCCGGGCGAACACCTTGGAGCTGTTTTTT | . | TRBJ2-2 | TRBV6-1 | 14 | .
CASSPQTGCGYEQYF | TGTGCCAGCAGCCCCCAGACAGGGTGCGGTTACGAGCAGTACTTC | TRBD1 | TRBJ2-7 | TRBV7-2 | 15 | .
CASSPRLGEFYGYTF | TGTGCCAGCTCACCCCGATTGGGGGAGTTCTATGGCTACACCTTC | . | TRBJ1-2 | TRBV18 | 15 | .
CSAWDPSDRELLF | TGCAGTGCTTGGGACCCGTCCGACAGGGAGCTGTTATTT | TRBD1 | TRBJ2-2 | TRBV20-1 | 13 | .
CASSLAGQGATNEKLFF | TGTGCCAGCAGCTTAGCAGGACAGGGCGCAACTAATGAAAAACTGTTTTTT | TRBD1 | TRBJ1-4 | TRBV7-9 | 17 | few
CASSFQQGYGYTF | TGTGCCAGCAGTTTTCAACAGGGATACGGCTACACCTTC | . | TRBJ1-2 | TRBV12-3/TRBV12-4 | 13 | many
CASSVVGVYGTGELFF | TGTGCCAGCAGCGTAGTGGGGGTGTATGGCACCGGGGAGCTGTTTTTT | . | TRBJ2-2 | TRBV9 | 16 | .
CASSLALKDTQYF | TGTGCCAGCAGCTTAGCCCTGAAAGATACGCAGTATTTT | . | TRBJ2-3 | TRBV5-6 | 13 | many
CASSRPDRGETQYF | TGTGCCAGCAGTCGCCCGGACAGGGGAGAGACCCAGTACTTC | TRBD1 | TRBJ2-5 | TRBV6-2/TRBV6-3 | 14 | many
CASIGTGVTGELFF | TGTGCCAGCATTGGGACAGGGGTCACCGGGGAGCTGTTTTTT | TRBD1 | TRBJ2-2 | TRBV6-1 | 14 | many
CSAGPGTIRSNQPQHF | TGCAGTGCTGGACCCGGTACCATAAGAAGCAATCAGCCCCAGCATTTT | . | TRBJ1-5 | TRBV20-1 | 16 | .
CASSPPPQTGTSGLSNTGELFF | TGTGCCAGCAGTCCCCCACCCCAGACCGGGACTAGCGGACTTTCCAACACCGGGGAGCTGTTTTTT | TRBD2 | TRBJ2-2 | TRBV6-4 | 22 | many
CASRSPPPFAGEAYEQYF | TGTGCCAGCAGGAGCCCCCCCCCCTTTGCGGGAGAGGCCTACGAGCAGTACTTC | TRBD2 | TRBJ2-7 | TRBV25-1 | 18 | few
CASMGGGNEQFF | TGTGCCAGCATGGGGGGGGGGAATGAGCAGTTCTTC | TRBD2 | TRBJ2-1 | TRBV6-1 | 12 | many
CASKDSQGSYTGELFF | TGTGCCAGTAAGGACAGCCAGGGGAGCTACACCGGGGAGCTGTTTTTT | . | TRBJ2-2 | TRBV19 | 16 | many
CAIGGHGKTQYF | TGTGCTATTGGCGGACATGGAAAGACCCAGTACTTC | . | TRBJ2-5 | TRBV12-5 | 12 | .
CSAGLALKTSSYNEQFF | TGCAGTGCCGGACTAGCGCTTAAGACTAGCTCCTACAATGAGCAGTTCTTC | TRBD2 | TRBJ2-1 | TRBV20-1 | 17 | many
CASRLGTGANALTF | TGTGCCAGCAGGCTAGGGACCGGGGCCAACGCCCTGACTTTC | . | TRBJ2-6 | TRBV7-3 | 14 | few
CSVAGGLRNEAFF | TGCAGTGTCGCCGGGGGGCTGCGCAATGAAGCTTTCTTT | . | TRBJ1-1 | TRBV20-1 | 13 | .
CASSPMEYRGHEQFF | TGTGCCAGCAGCCCGATGGAATACAGGGGCCATGAGCAGTTCTTC | TRBD1 | TRBJ2-1 | TRBV14 | 15 | many
CASGEQGTEAFF | TGTGCCAGCGGTGAACAGGGGACTGAAGCTTTCTTT | TRBD1 | TRBJ1-1 | TRBV6-2/TRBV6-3 | 12 | many
CASSLATPLSGANVLTF | TGTGCCAGCAGTTTAGCAACTCCCCTCTCTGGGGCCAACGTCCTGACTTTC | . | TRBJ2-6 | TRBV27 | 17 | many
CASSSLLAGGFYEQYF | TGTGCCAGCAGCTCCCTTCTAGCGGGAGGGTTCTACGAGCAGTACTTC | TRBD2 | TRBJ2-7 | TRBV11-1 | 16 | many
CASSSPQAGVGGELFF | TGTGCCAGCAGTTCCCCACAGGCGGGAGTTGGCGGGGAGCTGTTTTTT | TRBD2 | TRBJ2-2 | TRBV2 | 16 | many
CASSLGGSPLVGSGELFF | TGTGCCAGCAGCCTCGGCGGGAGCCCCCTCGTCGGTTCCGGGGAGCTGTTTTTT | TRBD2 | TRBJ2-2 | TRBV28 | 18 | few
CASRRYEQYF | TGTGCCAGCCGTCGGTACGAGCAGTACTTC | . | TRBJ2-7 | TRBV6-1 | 10 | .
CASRFSSGELFF | TGTGCCAGCAGGTTCAGCTCCGGGGAGCTGTTTTTT | . | TRBJ2-2 | TRBV28 | 12 | many
CASSGGDGRVNEQYF | TGTGCCAGCAGTGGAGGTGACGGGAGGGTCAACGAGCAGTACTTC | TRBD2 | TRBJ2-7 | TRBV6-1 | 15 | many
CASSFEEGYTEAFF | TGCGCCAGCAGCTTTGAGGAGGGATACACTGAAGCTTTCTTT | . | TRBJ1-1 | TRBV5-1 | 14 | .
CASIPPTTRSYEQYF | TGTGCCAGCATACCCCCGACTACTCGCTCCTACGAGCAGTACTTC | . | TRBJ2-7 | TRBV6-1 | 15 | few
CSAIPRDGSYEQYF | TGCAGTGCTATTCCCCGGGATGGGTCCTACGAGCAGTACTTC | . | TRBJ2-7 | TRBV20-1 | 14 | once
CASSSQGAADTQYF | TGCGCCAGCAGTTCACAGGGGGCGGCAGATACGCAGTATTTT | TRBD1 | TRBJ2-3 | TRBV5-1 | 14 | many
CVSSHGDNPYEQYF | TGTGTCAGCAGCCACGGAGACAACCCCTACGAGCAGTACTTC | . | TRBJ2-7 | TRBV3-1 | 14 | .
CASSLSLAGVRAYF | TGTGCCAGCAGTTTATCACTAGCGGGAGTCAGGGCGTATTTT | TRBD2 | TRBJ2-3 | TRBV27 | 14 | many
CASTDSGRGTDTQYF | TGTGCCAGCACCGATAGCGGGAGAGGCACAGATACGCAGTATTTT | TRBD2 | TRBJ2-3 | TRBV6-1 | 15 | many
CASSPRGRGEKLFF | TGTGCCAGCAGCCCCAGGGGGCGCGGAGAAAAACTGTTTTTT | TRBD1 | TRBJ1-4 | TRBV2 | 14 | many
CASSLAGVLAGGEQYF | TGTGCCAGCAGCTTAGCGGGAGTGTTAGCGGGAGGGGAGCAGTACTTC | TRBD2 | TRBJ2-7 | TRBV7-2 | 16 | many
CASSQGGGVETQYF | TGTGCCAGCAGCCAAGGAGGGGGCGTCGAGACCCAGTACTTC | TRBD1 | TRBJ2-5 | TRBV3-1 | 14 | .